This TCR beta chain was recorded in a study of blood T cell repertoires in COVID-19. The table came from immunoSEQ multiplex PCR; TCRdb's copy has only in-frame clones and leaves some out. The sample has 95,000 to 110,000 clones, around 80% seen once. Trimming stripped 5 bases from V and 6 bases from J, with 17 bases between. Germline CDR1 is MNHEY and CDR2 is SVGAGI. CDR3 size: 14 residues. Specimen: peripheral blood. The chain uses TRBV6-5 and TRBJ2-7; D possibly corresponds to TRBD1 (6 bases). The clonotype originates from a man in his 70s with acute or convalescent COVID-19. The CDR3 loop reads CASSQGQVSVEQYF. Written as DNA, the CDR3 is TGTGCCAGCAGTCAGGGGCAGGTTTCTGTCGAGCAGTACTTC.